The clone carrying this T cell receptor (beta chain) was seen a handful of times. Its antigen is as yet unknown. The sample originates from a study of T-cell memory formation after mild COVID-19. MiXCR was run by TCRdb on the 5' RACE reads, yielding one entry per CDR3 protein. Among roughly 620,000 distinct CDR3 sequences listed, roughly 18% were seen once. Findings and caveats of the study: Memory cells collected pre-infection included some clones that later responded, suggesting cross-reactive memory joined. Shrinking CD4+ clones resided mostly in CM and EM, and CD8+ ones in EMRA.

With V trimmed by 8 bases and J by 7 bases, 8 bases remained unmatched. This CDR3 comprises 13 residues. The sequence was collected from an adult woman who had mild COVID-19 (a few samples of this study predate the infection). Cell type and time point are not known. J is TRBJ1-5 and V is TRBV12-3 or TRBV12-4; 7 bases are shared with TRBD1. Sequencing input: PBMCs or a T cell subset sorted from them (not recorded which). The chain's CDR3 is CASARQGRQPQHF. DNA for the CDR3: TGTGCCAGCGCTAGACAGGGACGACAGCCCCAGCATTTT.